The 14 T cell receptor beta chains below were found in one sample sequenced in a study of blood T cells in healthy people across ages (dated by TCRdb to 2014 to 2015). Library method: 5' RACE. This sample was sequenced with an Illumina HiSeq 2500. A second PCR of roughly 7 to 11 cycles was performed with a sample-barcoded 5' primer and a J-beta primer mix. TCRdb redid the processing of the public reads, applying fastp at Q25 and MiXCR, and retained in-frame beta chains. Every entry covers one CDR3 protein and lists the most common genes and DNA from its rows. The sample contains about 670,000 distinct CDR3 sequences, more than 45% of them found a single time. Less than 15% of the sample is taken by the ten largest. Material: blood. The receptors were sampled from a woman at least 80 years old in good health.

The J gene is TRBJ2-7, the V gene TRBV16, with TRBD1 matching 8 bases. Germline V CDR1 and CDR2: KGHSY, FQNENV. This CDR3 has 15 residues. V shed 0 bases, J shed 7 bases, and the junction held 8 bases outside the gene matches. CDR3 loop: CASSQSGGTGNEQYF. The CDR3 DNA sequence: TGTGCCAGCAGCCAATCAGGCGGGACAGGAAATGAGCAGTACTTC. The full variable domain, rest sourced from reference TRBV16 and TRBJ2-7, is GEEVAQTPKHLVRGEGQKAKLYCAPIKGHSYVFWYQQVLKNEFKFLISFQNENVFDETGMPKERFSAKCLPNSPCSLEIQATKLEDSAVYFCASSQSGGTGNEQYFGPGTRLTVT.

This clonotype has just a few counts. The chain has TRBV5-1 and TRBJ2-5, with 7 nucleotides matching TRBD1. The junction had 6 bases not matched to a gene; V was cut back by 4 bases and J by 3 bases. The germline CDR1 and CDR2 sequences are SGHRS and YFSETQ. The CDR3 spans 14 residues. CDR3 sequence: CASSHYRGKETQYF. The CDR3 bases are TGCGCCAGCAGCCATTACAGGGGAAAAGAGACCCAGTACTTC.

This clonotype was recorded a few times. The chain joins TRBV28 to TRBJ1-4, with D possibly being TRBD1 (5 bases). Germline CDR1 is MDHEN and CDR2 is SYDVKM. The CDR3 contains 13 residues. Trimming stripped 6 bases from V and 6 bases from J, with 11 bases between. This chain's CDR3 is CASRWGRDEKLFF. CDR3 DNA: TGTGCCAGCAGATGGGGACGTGATGAAAAACTGTTTTTT. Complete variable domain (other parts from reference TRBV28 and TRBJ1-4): DVKVTQSSRYLVKRTGEKVFLECVQDMDHENMFWYRQDPGLGLRLIYFSYDVKMKEKGDIPEGYSVSREKKERFSLILESASTNQTSMYLCASRWGRDEKLFFGSGTQLSVL.

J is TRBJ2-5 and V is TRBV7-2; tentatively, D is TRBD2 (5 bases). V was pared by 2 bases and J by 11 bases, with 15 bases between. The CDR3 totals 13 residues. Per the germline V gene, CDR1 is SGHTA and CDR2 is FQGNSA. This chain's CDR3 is CASSLLLDLEQYF. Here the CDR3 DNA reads TGTGCCAGCAGCTTACTACTAGACCTTGAGCAGTACTTC.

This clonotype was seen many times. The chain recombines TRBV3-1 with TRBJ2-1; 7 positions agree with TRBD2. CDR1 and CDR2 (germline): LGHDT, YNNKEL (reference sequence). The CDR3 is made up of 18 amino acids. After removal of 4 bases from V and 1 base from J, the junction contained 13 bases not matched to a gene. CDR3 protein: CASSLRTSVFGSYNEQFF. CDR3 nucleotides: TGTGCCAGCAGCCTGCGAACTAGCGTGTTCGGATCCTACAATGAGCAGTTCTTC.

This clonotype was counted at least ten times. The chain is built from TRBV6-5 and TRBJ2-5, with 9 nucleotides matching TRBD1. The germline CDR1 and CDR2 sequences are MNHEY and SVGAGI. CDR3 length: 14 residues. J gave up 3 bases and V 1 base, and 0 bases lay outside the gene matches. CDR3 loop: CASSYWDREETQYF. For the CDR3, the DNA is TGTGCCAGCAGTTACTGGGACAGGGAAGAGACCCAGTACTTC.

CDR3 amino acids: CASSLELAGGGDTQYF. The CDR3 DNA follows: TGTGCCAGCAGCTTAGAACTAGCGGGAGGGGGGGATACGCAGTATTTT. This chain links TRBV11-2 with TRBJ2-3; 13 bases are shared with TRBD2. Germline V gene lookup returns CDR1 SGHAT and CDR2 FQNNGV. This CDR3 is 16 amino acids long. V was pared by 0 bases and J by 6 bases, with 3 bases of the junction left unmatched.

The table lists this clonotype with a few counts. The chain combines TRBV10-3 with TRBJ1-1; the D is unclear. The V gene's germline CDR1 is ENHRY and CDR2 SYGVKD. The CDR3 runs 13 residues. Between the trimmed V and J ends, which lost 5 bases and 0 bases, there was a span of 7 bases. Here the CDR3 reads CAISSDLNTEAFF. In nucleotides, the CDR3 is TGTGCCATCAGTTCGGACCTGAACACTGAAGCTTTCTTT.

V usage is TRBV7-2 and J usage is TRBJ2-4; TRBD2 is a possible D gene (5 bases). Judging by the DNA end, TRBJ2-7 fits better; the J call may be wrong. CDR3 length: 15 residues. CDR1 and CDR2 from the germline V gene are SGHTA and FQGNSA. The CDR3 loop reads CASSLAVGASYEQYF. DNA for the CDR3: TGTGCCAGCAGCTTAGCAGTGGGAGCTTCCTACGAGCAGTACTTC.

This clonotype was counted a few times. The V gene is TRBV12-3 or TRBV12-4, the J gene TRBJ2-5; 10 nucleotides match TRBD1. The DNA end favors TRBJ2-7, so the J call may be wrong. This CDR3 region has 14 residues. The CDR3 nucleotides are TGTGCCAGCAGTTTCTGGGACAGGGGCAGCGAGCAGTACTTC. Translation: CASSFWDRGSEQYF.

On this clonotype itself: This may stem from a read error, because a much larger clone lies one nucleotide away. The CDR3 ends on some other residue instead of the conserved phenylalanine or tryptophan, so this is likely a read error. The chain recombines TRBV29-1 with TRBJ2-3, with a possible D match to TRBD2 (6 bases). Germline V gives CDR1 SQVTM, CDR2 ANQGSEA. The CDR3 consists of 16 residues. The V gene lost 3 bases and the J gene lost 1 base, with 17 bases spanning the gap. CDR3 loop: CSVDKEGITGTDTQYV. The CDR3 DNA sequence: TGCAGCGTTGATAAGGAGGGGATAACCGGCACAGATACGCAGTATGTT.

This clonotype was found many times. CDR3 DNA: TGTGCCAGCAGCTTAGAATACCGGGGACTAGCGGGAGGCTACAATGAGCAGTTCTTC. Encoded protein: CASSLEYRGLAGGYNEQFF. The chain has TRBV7-8 and TRBJ2-1, with 15 bases lining up with TRBD2. The ends lost 1 base at V and 3 bases at J; junction bases unmatched: 7. The CDR3 consists of 19 residues. Germline V gives CDR1 SGHVS, CDR2 FQNEAQ.

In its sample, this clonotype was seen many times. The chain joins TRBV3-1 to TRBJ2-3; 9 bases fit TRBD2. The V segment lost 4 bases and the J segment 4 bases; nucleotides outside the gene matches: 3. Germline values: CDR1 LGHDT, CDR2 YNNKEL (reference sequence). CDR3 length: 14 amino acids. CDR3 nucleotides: TGTGCCAGCAGCCTAGCGGGAGTGGCAGATACGCAGTATTTT. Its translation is CASSLAGVADTQYF.

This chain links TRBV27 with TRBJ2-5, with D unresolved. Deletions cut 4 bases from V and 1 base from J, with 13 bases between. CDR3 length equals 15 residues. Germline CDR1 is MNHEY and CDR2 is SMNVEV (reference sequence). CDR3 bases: TGTGCCAGCAGTTCCAGGTGGCTACGCCAAGAGACCCAGTACTTC. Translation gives CASSSRWLRQETQYF.